This is a list of T cell receptor beta chains from one sample in a study of human T cells and chemical hapten exposure. TCRdb used MiXCR to reprocess the RACE reads, holding one entry per CDR3 protein. The table has around 260,000 distinct CDR3 sequences, around 9.3% seen once. The sequencing used whole blood, collected in connection with sensitization to the hapten diphenylcyclopropenone (DPC). The receptors were sampled from a woman aged 40 to 49 with alopecia areata. Some clones in this sample may be carry-over from other donors' samples. Each CDR3 is given with its conserved first and last residue. The D gene is left open where the match is weak. The size field is filled for only some rows; it gives once, few, many or a size class.

clone_size | j_call | d_call | v_call | cdr3_nt | cdr3_aa
. | TRBJ2-1 | . | TRBV7-2 | TGTGCCAGCAGCGTTAGCGGTTTTGAGGACAATGAGCAGTTCTTC | CASSVSGFEDNEQFF
few | TRBJ2-3 | . | TRBV7-6 | TGTGCCAGCAGCTCGCAGCCCACAGATACGCAGTATTTT | CASSSQPTDTQYF
few | TRBJ2-3 | . | TRBV29-1 | TGCAGCGTGCAGGGTTCAGATACGCAGTATTTT | CSVQGSDTQYF
. | TRBJ1-3 | . | TRBV7-2 | TGTGCCAGCAGCCCAGGACTCAACTCTGGAAACACCATATATTTT | CASSPGLNSGNTIYF
. | TRBJ2-2 | . | TRBV6-2/TRBV6-3 | TGTGCCAGCAGACAGACAGGGAACACCGGGGAGCTGTTTTTT | CASRQTGNTGELFF
. | TRBJ1-2 | TRBD1 | TRBV7-2 | TGTGCCAGCAGCCTACAGGGGTTTAACTATGGCTACACCTTC | CASSLQGFNYGYTF
. | TRBJ2-1 | . | TRBV29-1 | TGCAGCATGCAGGGCAATGAGCAGTTCTTC | CSMQGNEQFF
few | TRBJ1-1 | . | TRBV12-3/TRBV12-4 | TGTGCCAGCAGTTCTCCCGGACAGTATTCTGAAGCTTTCTTT | CASSSPGQYSEAFF
. | TRBJ1-4 | . | TRBV24-1 | TGTGCCACCAGTGATAGGGGGGTCGCAGGCAATGAAAAACTGTTTTTT | CATSDRGVAGNEKLFF
. | TRBJ2-3 | . | TRBV20-1 | TGCAGTGCTAGAGCGGAGGGGACACACACAGATACGCAGTATTTT | CSARAEGTHTDTQYF
few | TRBJ1-3 | . | TRBV7-2 | TGTGCCAGCAGCTTAGTTGCCGGGGATCCCATATATTTT | CASSLVAGDPIYF
. | TRBJ2-3 | . | TRBV29-1 | TGCAGCGTTGAACACAGCACAGATACGCAGTATTTT | CSVEHSTDTQYF
few | TRBJ2-2 | TRBD1 | TRBV28 | TGTGCCAGCAAATCGACAGGGGGCTGGACCGGGGAGCTGTTTTTT | CASKSTGGWTGELFF
. | TRBJ2-1 | TRBD2 | TRBV5-1 | TGTGCCAGCAGCCCGCGGGAGGATGGGAATGAGCAGTTCTTC | CASSPREDGNEQFF
. | TRBJ1-6 | . | TRBV7-9 | TGTGCCAGCAGTAGGTCCCCAACAGTAAGAAATTCACCCCTCCACTTT | CASSRSPTVRNSPLHF
few | TRBJ1-1 | . | TRBV7-2 | TGTGCCAGCAGCTTAGTTCTGGGGGACACTGAAGCTTTCTTT | CASSLVLGDTEAFF
. | TRBJ2-7 | . | TRBV20-1 | TGCAGTGCTCTGTACACTCAGGGAAGCTACGAGCAGTACTTC | CSALYTQGSYEQYF
many | TRBJ2-3 | . | TRBV7-2 | TGTGCCAGCAGCTTAATCTGGGGCCTTACCACAGATACGCAGTATTTT | CASSLIWGLTTDTQYF
many | TRBJ1-3 | . | TRBV4-3 | TGCGCCAGCAGCCAAGTTCACTCTGGAAACACCATATATTTT | CASSQVHSGNTIYF